Described below is a single TCR beta chain sequence and its context. The data were obtained in a study of T cell responses to AZD1222 COVID-19 vaccine. CDR3 length: 13 residues. V was pared by 6 bases and J by 4 bases, with 12 bases between. Germline loops: CDR1 SEHNR, CDR2 FQNEAQ (reference sequence). Sequencing used immunoSEQ multiplex PCR; TCRdb keeps in-frame clones, though not all of them. The repertoire includes under 150,000 clones, about 90% of them detected once, and around 7.5% sits in the top ten. Sample: peripheral blood, taken on day 0 of AZD1222 vaccination. This sequence originates from an adult in good health. V gene TRBV7-9 combines with J gene TRBJ1-1; D gene unclear. The CDR3 protein is CASSAGGGTEAFF. The CDR3, as DNA: TGTGCCAGCAGTGCAGGTGGAGGCACTGAAGCTTTCTTT.